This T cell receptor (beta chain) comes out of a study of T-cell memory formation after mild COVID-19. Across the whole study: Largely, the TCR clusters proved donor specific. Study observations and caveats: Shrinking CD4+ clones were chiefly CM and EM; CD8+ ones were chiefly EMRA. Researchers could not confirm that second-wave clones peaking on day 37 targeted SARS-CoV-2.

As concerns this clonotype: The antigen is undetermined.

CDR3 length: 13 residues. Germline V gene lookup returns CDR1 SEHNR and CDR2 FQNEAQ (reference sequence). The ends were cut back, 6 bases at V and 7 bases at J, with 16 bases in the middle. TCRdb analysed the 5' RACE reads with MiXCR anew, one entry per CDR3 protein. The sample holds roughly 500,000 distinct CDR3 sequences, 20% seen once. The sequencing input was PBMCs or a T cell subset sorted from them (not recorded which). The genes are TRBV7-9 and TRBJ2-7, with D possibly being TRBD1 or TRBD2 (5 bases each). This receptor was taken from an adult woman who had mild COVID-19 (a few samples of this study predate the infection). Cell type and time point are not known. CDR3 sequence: CASSPGTLGEQYF. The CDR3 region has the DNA TGTGCCAGCAGTCCCGGGACCCTTGGGGAGCAGTACTTC.